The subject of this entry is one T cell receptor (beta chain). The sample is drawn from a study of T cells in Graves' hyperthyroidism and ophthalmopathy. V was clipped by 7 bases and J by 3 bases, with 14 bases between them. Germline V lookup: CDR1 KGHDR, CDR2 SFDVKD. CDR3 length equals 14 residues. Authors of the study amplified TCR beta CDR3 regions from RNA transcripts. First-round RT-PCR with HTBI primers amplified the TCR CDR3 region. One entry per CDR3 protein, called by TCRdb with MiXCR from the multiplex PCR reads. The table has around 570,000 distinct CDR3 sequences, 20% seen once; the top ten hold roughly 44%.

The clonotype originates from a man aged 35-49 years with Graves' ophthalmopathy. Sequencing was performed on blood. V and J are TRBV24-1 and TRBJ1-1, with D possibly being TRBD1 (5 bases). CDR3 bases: TGTGCCACCAGGGCAGGGTTTGGGGACACTGAAGCTTTCTTT. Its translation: CATRAGFGDTEAFF.